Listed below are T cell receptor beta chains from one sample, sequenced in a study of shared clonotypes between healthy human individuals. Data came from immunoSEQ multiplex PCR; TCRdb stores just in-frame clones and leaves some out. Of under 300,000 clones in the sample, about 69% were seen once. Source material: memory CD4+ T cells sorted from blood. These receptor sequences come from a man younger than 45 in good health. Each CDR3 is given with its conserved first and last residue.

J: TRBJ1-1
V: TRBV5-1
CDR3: CASSPVNSDTEAFF

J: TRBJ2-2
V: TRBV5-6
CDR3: CASSQGTGGNTGELFF

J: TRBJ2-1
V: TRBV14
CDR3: CASSQASATKQLKSSYNEQFF

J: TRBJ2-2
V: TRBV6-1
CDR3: CASKTDGNTGELFF

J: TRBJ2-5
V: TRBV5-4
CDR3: CASTSGGRGLLETQYF

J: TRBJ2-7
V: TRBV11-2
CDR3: CASSLSLGTPYEQYF

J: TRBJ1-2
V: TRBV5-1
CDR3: CASRRGTGTLEWGGYTF

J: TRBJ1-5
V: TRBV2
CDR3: CASSEKGVDNQPQHF

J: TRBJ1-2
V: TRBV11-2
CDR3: CASSDWDRPNYGYTF

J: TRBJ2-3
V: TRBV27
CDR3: CASSSGLAGNTQYF

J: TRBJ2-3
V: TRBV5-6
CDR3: CASSLDGRLPSTDTQYF

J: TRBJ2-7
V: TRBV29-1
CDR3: CSGGAGFYEQYF

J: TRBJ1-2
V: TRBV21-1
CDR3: CASSKAVGAGGYTF

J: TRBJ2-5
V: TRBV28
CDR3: CASSFSPHRDFQETQYF